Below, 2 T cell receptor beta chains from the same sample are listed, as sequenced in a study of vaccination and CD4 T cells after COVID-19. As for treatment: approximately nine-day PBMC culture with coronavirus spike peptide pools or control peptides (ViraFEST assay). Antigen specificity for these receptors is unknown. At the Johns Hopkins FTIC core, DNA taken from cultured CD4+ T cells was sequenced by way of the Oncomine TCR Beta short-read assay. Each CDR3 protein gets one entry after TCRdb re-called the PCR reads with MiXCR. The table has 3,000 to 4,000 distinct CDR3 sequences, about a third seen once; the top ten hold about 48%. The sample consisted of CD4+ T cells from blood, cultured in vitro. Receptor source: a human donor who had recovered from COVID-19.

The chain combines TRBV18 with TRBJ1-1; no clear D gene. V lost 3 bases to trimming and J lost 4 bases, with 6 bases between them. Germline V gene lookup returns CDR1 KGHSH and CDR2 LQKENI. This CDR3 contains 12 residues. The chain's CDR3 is CASSPWGTEAFF. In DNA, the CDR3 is TGTGCCAGCTCACCGTGGGGCACTGAAGCTTTCTTT.

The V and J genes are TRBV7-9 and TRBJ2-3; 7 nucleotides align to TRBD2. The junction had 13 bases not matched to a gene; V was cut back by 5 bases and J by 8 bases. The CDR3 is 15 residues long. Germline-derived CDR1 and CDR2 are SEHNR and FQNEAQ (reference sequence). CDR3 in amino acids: CASSPLAANSGTQYF. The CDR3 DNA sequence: TGTGCCAGCAGCCCCCTAGCGGCTAATTCGGGTACGCAGTATTTT.